This T cell receptor beta chain comes out of a study of shared clonotypes between healthy human individuals. Broader study findings: Relative to their counterparts shared across all four donors, non-shared clonotypes exhibited diminished generation probabilities. Naive subsets generally exceeded memory subsets in estimated richness. Tissues were not sampled, only blood, and their repertoires likely differ.

Sorted subsets were amplified in replicate PCRs using 200 to 250 ng DNA, 32,000 or so T cell genomes. This table comes from immunoSEQ multiplex PCR, and its TCRdb copy is limited to in-frame clones, with some not included. The sample consists of about 2.5 million clones, under 95% of them appearing once. Germline assignment: CDR1 SGHRS and CDR2 YFSETQ. Deletions cut 4 bases from V and 6 bases from J, with 18 bases between. The CDR3 length is 15 residues. Turning to this clone: Its antigen is unidentified.

Sequencing was carried out using naive CD4+ T cells from PBMCs. The subset is: CD45RA+ positively selected. The chain recombines TRBV5-1 with TRBJ2-3, with a tentative D call TRBD2 (6 bases). The TCR was taken from a man aged 18 to 29 in good health. Some clones in this sample may be carry-over from other donors' samples. The CDR3 protein is CASSGGGSGTDTQYF. DNA for the CDR3: TGCGCCAGCAGCGGGGGAGGAAGTGGTACGGATACGCAGTATTTT. The variable domain in full, completed from reference TRBV5-1 and TRBJ2-3, reads KAGVTQTPRYLIKTRGQQVTLSCSPISGHRSVSWYQQTPGQGLQFLFEYFSETQRNKGNFPGRFSGRQFSNSRSEMNVSTLELGDSALYLCASSGGGSGTDTQYFGPGTRLTVL.